These 28 T cell receptor beta chains share one sample of origin, sequenced in a study of somatic mutations in cytotoxic T cells in rheumatoid arthritis (dated by TCRdb to between 2016 and 2019). Library prep was done by the immunoSEQ multiplex PCR assay. Not all clones reach the TCRdb copy of this immuneACCESS table, which keeps in-frame sequences only. Checked studies attribute under half of the gap to unresolved V genes and leave the rest unexplained. The sample contains around 16,000 clones, 79% of them found a single time. Of the sample, about 22% is held by the ten largest clones. Sequencing was done on a sample of CD8+ T cells sorted from blood. The receptors shown here come from an adult with rheumatoid arthritis.

This clone was counted a single time. In DNA form, the CDR3 reads TGTGCCAGCAGCCCGACTTTGGGGGGGGGCTCTATGAGCTACACCTTC. Translation: CASSPTLGGGSMSYTF. The J gene is TRBJ1-2, the V gene TRBV7-9; maybe TRBD1 (6 bases). The CDR3 totals 16 residues. Germline V lookup: CDR1 SEHNR, CDR2 FQNEAQ (reference sequence). Trimming pared 5 bases from V and 9 bases from J, leaving 25 bases between.

This rearrangement joins TRBV25-1 to TRBJ2-1, with 8 nucleotides matching TRBD2. The CDR3 spans 15 residues. The J segment lost 2 bases and the V segment lost 10 bases, leaving 10 bases of the junction unmatched. Germline V gene sequence: CDR1 MGHDK, CDR2 SYGVNS. The CDR3 spells CAIGGEGLTYNEQFF. In DNA, the CDR3 is TGTGCCATCGGGGGGGAGGGCCTCACCTACAATGAGCAGTTCTTC.

The rearrangement uses TRBV7-3 and TRBJ2-1; 11 positions match TRBD2. There are 16 residues in the CDR3. Germline CDR1 and CDR2: SGHTA and FQGTGA. Germline trimming cut 2 bases from V and 1 base from J; bases unmatched to any gene: 1. The CDR3 region is CASSLGLAGSYNEQFF. For the CDR3, the DNA is TGTGCCAGCAGCTTAGGACTAGCGGGTTCCTACAATGAGCAGTTCTTC.

This chain connects TRBV11-2 to TRBJ1-6; D remains unclear. Trimming cost V 8 bases and J 10 bases, with 18 bases left between them. The CDR3 is made up of 14 amino acids. The V gene's germline CDR1 is SGHAT and CDR2 FQNNGV. The CDR3 spells CASRYGSGVSPLHF. CDR3 nucleotides: TGTGCCAGCCGCTACGGGTCTGGCGTCTCACCCCTCCACTTT. Together with reference TRBV11-2 and TRBJ1-6, the CDR3 gives the full variable domain: EAGVAQSPRYKIIEKRQSVAFWCNPISGHATLYWYQQILGQGPKLLIQFQNNGVVDDSQLPKDRFSAERLKGVDSTLKIQPAKLEDSAVYLCASRYGSGVSPLHFGNGTRLTVT.

V gene TRBV6-5 combines with J gene TRBJ1-2, with unresolved D. The ends were cut back, 2 bases at V and 5 bases at J, with 9 bases in the middle. Per germline, CDR1 MNHEY and CDR2 SVGAGI. This CDR3 has 13 amino acids. The CDR3 coding sequence is TGTGCCAGCAGTTACGACAAGAAGTATGGCTACACCTTC. It yields the protein CASSYDKKYGYTF.

The J gene is TRBJ2-7, the V gene TRBV4-1; weak D call: TRBD2 (6 bases). The CDR3 spans 11 residues. CDR1 is MGHRA, CDR2 YSYEKL, per germline. V lost 6 bases and J 11 bases, leaving 14 bases between the germline ends. The CDR3 DNA follows: TGCGCCAGCAGTACCGGGGAGGCTAAGTACTTC. Translation gives CASSTGEAKYF.

The genes are TRBV30 and TRBJ2-7, with 8 nucleotides matching TRBD2. CDR1 is GTSNPN and CDR2 is SVGIG in the germline V gene (reference sequence). Losses at the gene ends were 1 base for V and 4 bases for J; bases not matched to a gene: 6. The CDR3 totals 14 residues. In nucleotides, the CDR3 is TGTGCCTGGAGTGGAGGTAGCGGGATATACGAGCAGTACTTC. Its protein product is CAWSGGSGIYEQYF.

The V and J genes are TRBV27 and TRBJ2-7, with D possibly matching TRBD1 (5 bases). The CDR3 has 15 residues. From germline, CDR1 is MNHEY and CDR2 SMNVEV (reference sequence). V lost 4 bases to trimming and J lost 2 bases, with 15 bases between them. CDR3 amino acids: CASSYGLGLAYEQYF. Here the CDR3 DNA reads TGTGCCAGCAGTTACGGCTTGGGGCTAGCCTACGAGCAGTACTTC.

This chain uses TRBV7-3 with TRBJ2-3, with 7 bases identical to TRBD2. After removal of 4 bases from V and 9 bases from J, the junction contained 16 bases not matched to a gene. Germline CDR1 and CDR2: SGHTA and FQGTGA. The CDR3 has 16 amino acids. CDR3 residues: CASSSLMGARGLTQYF. The CDR3 nucleotides read TGTGCCAGCAGCTCCTTAATGGGTGCCCGGGGACTAACGCAGTATTTT. Full variable domain (outside the CDR3, taken from reference TRBV7-3 and TRBJ2-3): GAGVSQTPSNKVTEKGKYVELRCDPISGHTALYWYRQSLGQGPEFLIYFQGTGAADDSGLPNDRFFAVRPEGSVSTLKIQRTERGDSAVYLCASSSLMGARGLTQYFGPGTRLTVL.

Within the sample, this clone is medium-sized (0.01 to 0.1%). The chain has TRBV4-2 and TRBJ1-2, with TRBD1 as a possible D gene (6 bases). Deletions cut 1 base from V and 7 bases from J, with 10 bases between. CDR3 length equals 13 residues. CDR1 and CDR2 (germline): LGHNA, YNFKEQ. The CDR3 reads CASSQGGGAGYTF. The CDR3, as DNA: TGTGCCAGCAGCCAAGGAGGGGGGGCTGGCTACACCTTC.

J is TRBJ2-2 and V is TRBV7-6, with 8 bases aligning to TRBD2. Germline V CDR1 and CDR2: SGHVS, FNYEAQ. Unmatched junction bases numbered 9, after V lost 1 base and J lost 5 bases. The CDR3 is 17 amino acids. CDR3 loop: CASSLESGSGRTGELFF. CDR3 sequence (DNA): TGTGCCAGCAGCTTAGAATCAGGGAGCGGGAGAACCGGGGAGCTGTTTTTT.

The rearrangement joins TRBV14 to TRBJ1-2; D remains unclear. With 4 bases removed from V and 4 bases from J, the gap between germline ends came to 10 bases. CDR3 length: 13 residues. CDR1 SGHDN and CDR2 FVKESK come from the germline V gene. The DNA of the CDR3 is TGTGCCAGCAGCCCGGGCCTTAGCTATGGCTACACCTTC. Its protein is CASSPGLSYGYTF.

V is TRBV9 and J is TRBJ2-3; D is tentatively TRBD1 or TRBD2 (6 bases each). The ends were cut back, 0 bases at V and 4 bases at J, with 12 bases in the middle. Per the germline V gene, CDR1 is SGDLS and CDR2 is YYNGEE. This CDR3 is built from 15 residues. The CDR3 reads CASSVEGGNADTQYF. DNA of the CDR3: TGTGCCAGCAGCGTAGAGGGGGGAAACGCAGATACGCAGTATTTT.

The V and J genes are TRBV5-6 and TRBJ2-7, with unresolved D. CDR3 size: 14 residues. Germline values: CDR1 SGHDT, CDR2 YYEEEE. Trimming stripped 4 bases from V and 2 bases from J, with 13 bases between. The CDR3 reads CASSPVEDPYEQYF. CDR3 in DNA: TGTGCCAGCAGCCCAGTGGAAGATCCCTACGAGCAGTACTTC.

The table lists this clone with a few counts. V usage is TRBV5-5 and J usage is TRBJ2-7; D may be TRBD1 (6 bases). The germline V gene encodes CDR1 SGHKS and CDR2 YYEKEE (reference sequence). This CDR3 has 14 amino acids. V was trimmed by 2 bases and J by 3 bases, leaving 12 bases between them. CDR3 amino acids: CASSFGTPYYEQYF. CDR3 nucleotide sequence: TGTGCCAGCAGCTTCGGGACACCCTACTACGAGCAGTACTTC.

The V and J genes are TRBV5-4 and TRBJ2-1; 11 positions agree with TRBD2. This CDR3 has 16 amino acids. The V gene end was trimmed by 0 bases and the J gene end by 5 bases; junction bases not matched to a gene: 4. Germline CDR1 SGHNT, CDR2 YYREEE (reference sequence). CDR3 sequence reads: CASSLVGSGRDNEQFF. DNA for the CDR3: TGTGCCAGCAGCTTGGTTGGTAGCGGGAGGGACAATGAGCAGTTCTTC.

A few counts support this clone. V is TRBV10-3 and J is TRBJ1-5; TRBD1 might be the D (6 bases). V lost 0 bases and J lost 5, with 14 bases in between. Germline assignment: CDR1 ENHRY and CDR2 SYGVKD. The CDR3 contains 16 residues. CDR3 amino acids: CAISESMVQGYQPQHF. The CDR3 DNA follows: TGTGCCATCAGTGAGTCGATGGTACAGGGTTATCAGCCCCAGCATTTT.

The chain joins TRBV19 to TRBJ1-1; D gene ambiguous. This CDR3 comprises 15 residues. Germline-derived CDR1 and CDR2 are LNHDA and SQIVND (reference sequence). The ends were cut back, 0 bases at V and 3 bases at J, with 11 bases in the middle. In DNA form, the CDR3 reads TGTGCCAGTAGTATAGATCTGAGGGCCTACACTGAAGCTTTCTTT. Translation: CASSIDLRAYTEAFF.

The chain links TRBV2 to TRBJ2-6; D not certain. Germline CDR1 and CDR2: SNHLY and FYNNEI. The CDR3 runs to 16 residues. Trimming took 0 bases from V and 2 from J, leaving 8 bases between them. The CDR3 DNA follows: TGTGCCAGCAGTGAAGCTTGGCAGACTGGGGCCAACGTCCTGACTTTC. This codes for CASSEAWQTGANVLTF.

In its sample, this clone is medium-sized (0.01 to 0.1%). The chain combines TRBV5-1 with TRBJ1-1, with 8 nucleotides matching TRBD1. V shed 3 bases and J 5 bases; nucleotides not matched to a gene: 3. This CDR3 is 13 amino acids long. From germline, CDR1 is SGHRS and CDR2 YFSETQ. CDR3 nucleotide sequence: TGCGCCAGCAGCTGGAGGACAGGGACTGAAGCTTTCTTT. Protein: CASSWRTGTEAFF.

This clone was counted a single time. The CDR3 loop reads CASSTPSNSTDTQYF. In DNA, the CDR3 is TGTGCCAGCAGCACCCCGAGCAATAGCACAGATACGCAGTATTTT. The V and J genes are TRBV21-1 and TRBJ2-3; TRBD2, as called in the table, went unchecked against the DNA. TRBV21-1 corresponds to a pseudogene. CDR3 length: 15 amino acids.

The chain carries TRBV29-1 and TRBJ2-1, with 8 bases fitting TRBD1. V shed 6 bases and J 7 bases; nucleotides not matched to a gene: 11. The CDR3 contains 14 residues. In germline, CDR1 is SQVTM, CDR2 ANQGSEA. CDR3 nucleotide sequence: TGCAGCGTCCAGAGGACAGGGTACGGGAATGAGCAGTTCTTC. This encodes CSVQRTGYGNEQFF.

The rearrangement uses TRBV7-5 and TRBJ2-1; the table gives TRBD2 as D, unverified against the DNA. TRBV7-5 is a documented pseudogene. The CDR3 length is 16 residues. CDR3 nucleotides: TGTGCCAGAAGCCCCCAAGGCGGGAGGGCCCCCAATGAGCAGTTCTTC. Protein sequence: CARSPQGGRAPNEQFF.

This chain uses TRBV28 with TRBJ1-4; no definite D call. CDR1 and CDR2 from the germline V gene are MDHEN and SYDVKM. The CDR3 is 14 amino acids. Trimming took off 3 bases at V and 5 bases at J, with 10 bases between the two ends. The CDR3 sequence is CASSFTSKNEKLFF. In nucleotides, the CDR3 is TGTGCCAGCAGTTTTACATCTAAGAATGAAAAACTGTTTTTT.

The chain links TRBV11-2 to TRBJ2-4; 10 bases are shared with TRBD1. The CDR3 spans 18 residues. Looked up from germline, CDR1 is SGHAT and CDR2 is FQNNGV. V shed 1 base, J shed 1 base, and the junction held 7 bases outside the gene matches. The CDR3 loop is CASSLGRQGAKAKNIQYF. The CDR3 DNA reads TGTGCCAGCAGCTTAGGCCGACAGGGGGCTAAGGCCAAAAACATTCAGTACTTC.

V gene TRBV19 combines with J gene TRBJ1-1; TRBD1 matches 7 bases. Losses at the gene ends were 3 bases for V and 0 bases for J; bases not matched to a gene: 4. Germline V gives CDR1 LNHDA, CDR2 SQIVND (reference sequence). The CDR3 length is 15 residues. Written as DNA, the CDR3 is TGTGCCAGTAGTATGGGACAGTTTATGAACACTGAAGCTTTCTTT. It is translated as CASSMGQFMNTEAFF.

V gene TRBV10-3 combines with J gene TRBJ2-4, with D perhaps matching TRBD2 (7 bases). From germline, CDR1 is ENHRY and CDR2 SYGVKD. V lost 6 bases and J lost 5, with 17 bases in between. CDR3 length: 15 amino acids. CDR3 in amino acids: CAIRNPTGGQNIQYF. Here the CDR3 DNA reads TGTGCCATCAGAAACCCGACGGGGGGCCAAAACATTCAGTACTTC.

This chain links TRBV7-9 with TRBJ2-1, with D uncertain. CDR1 and CDR2 from the germline V gene are SEHNR and FQNEAQ (reference sequence). V lost 4 bases and J lost 6, with 4 bases in between. This CDR3 has 11 residues. The CDR3 is CASSWGNEQFF. DNA of the CDR3: TGTGCCAGCAGCTGGGGCAATGAGCAGTTCTTC.